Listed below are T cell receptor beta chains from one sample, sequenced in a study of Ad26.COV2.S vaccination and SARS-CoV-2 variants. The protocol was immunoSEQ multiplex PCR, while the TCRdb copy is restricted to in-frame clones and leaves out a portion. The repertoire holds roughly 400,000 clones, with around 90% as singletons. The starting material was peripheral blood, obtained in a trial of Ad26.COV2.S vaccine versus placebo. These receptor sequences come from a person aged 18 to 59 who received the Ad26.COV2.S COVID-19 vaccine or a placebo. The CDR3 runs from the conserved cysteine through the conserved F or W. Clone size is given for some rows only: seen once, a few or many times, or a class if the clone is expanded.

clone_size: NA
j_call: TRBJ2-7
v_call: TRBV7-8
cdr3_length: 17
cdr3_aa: CASSPGGLAGLSYEQYF

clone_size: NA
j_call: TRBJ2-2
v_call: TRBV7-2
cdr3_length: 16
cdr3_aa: CASSLVGSGDTGELFF

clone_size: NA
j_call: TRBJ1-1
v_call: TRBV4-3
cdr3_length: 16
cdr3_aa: CASSQVLDRVGTEAFF

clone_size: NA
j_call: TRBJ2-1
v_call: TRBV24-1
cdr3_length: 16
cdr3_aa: CATSDLSGGTYNEQFF

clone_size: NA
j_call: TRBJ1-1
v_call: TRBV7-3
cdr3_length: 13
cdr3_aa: CASSLQGGTEAFF

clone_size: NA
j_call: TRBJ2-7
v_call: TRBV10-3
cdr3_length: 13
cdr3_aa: CAIREGGVNEQYF

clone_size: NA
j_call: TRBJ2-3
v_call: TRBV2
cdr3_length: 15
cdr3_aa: CASSELAGGKDTQYF

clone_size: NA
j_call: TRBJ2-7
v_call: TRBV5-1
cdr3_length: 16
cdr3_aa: CASSLQPSGSSYEQYF

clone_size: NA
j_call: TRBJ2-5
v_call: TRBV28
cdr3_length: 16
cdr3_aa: CASSLGTGTKQETQYF

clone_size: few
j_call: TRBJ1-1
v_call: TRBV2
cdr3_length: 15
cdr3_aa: CASSEARGINTEAFF

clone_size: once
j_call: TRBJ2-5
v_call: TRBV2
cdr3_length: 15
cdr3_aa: CAILAGGLARETQYF

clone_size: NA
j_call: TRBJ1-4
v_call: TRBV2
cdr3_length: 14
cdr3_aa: CASRVRDGIEKLFF

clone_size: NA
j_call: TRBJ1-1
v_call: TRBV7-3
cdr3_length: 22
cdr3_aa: CASSLRPWAEGGPMGMNTEAFF

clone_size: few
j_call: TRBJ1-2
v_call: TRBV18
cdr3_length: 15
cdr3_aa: CASSPGTGGDYGYTF

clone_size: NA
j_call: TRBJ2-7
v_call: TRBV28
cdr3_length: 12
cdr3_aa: CASSSSVYEQYF